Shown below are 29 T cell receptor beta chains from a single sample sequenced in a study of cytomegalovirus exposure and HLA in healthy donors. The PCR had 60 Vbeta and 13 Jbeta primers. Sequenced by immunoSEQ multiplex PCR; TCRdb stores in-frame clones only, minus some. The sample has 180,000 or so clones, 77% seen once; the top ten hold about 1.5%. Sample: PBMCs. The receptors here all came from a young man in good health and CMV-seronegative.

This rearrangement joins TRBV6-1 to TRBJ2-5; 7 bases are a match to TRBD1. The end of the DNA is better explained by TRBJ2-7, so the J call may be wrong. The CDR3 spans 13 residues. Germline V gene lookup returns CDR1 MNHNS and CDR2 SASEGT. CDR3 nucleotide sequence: TGTGCCAGCTCGGACAGGCTCTCCTACGAGCAGTACTTC. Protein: CASSDRLSYEQYF.

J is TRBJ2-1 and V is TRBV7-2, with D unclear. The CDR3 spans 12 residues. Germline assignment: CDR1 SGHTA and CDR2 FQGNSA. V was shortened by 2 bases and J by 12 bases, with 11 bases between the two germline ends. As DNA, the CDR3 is TGTGCCAGCAGCTTAATCCCCACGGGGCAGTTCTTC. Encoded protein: CASSLIPTGQFF.

CDR3 nucleotide sequence: TGTGCCAGCAGCCGCGGACCGGGACTAGCGGGGGAGCAGTACTTC. This sequence encodes CASSRGPGLAGEQYF. The chain has TRBV27 and TRBJ2-5; the match to TRBD2 covers 14 bases. J was trimmed by 11 bases and V by 6 bases; bases with no gene match: 11. The length of the CDR3 is 15 residues. The germline gives CDR1 MNHEY, CDR2 SMNVEV (reference sequence).

The CDR3 nucleotides are TGTGCCAGCAGACGAGGAGCACTAGCGGGCCCGACCTACGAGCAGTACTTC. The encoded protein is CASRRGALAGPTYEQYF. This chain uses TRBV2 with TRBJ2-7; 9 bases are a match to TRBD2. Germline CDR1 is SNHLY and CDR2 is FYNNEI. The CDR3 spans 17 residues. The ends lost 6 bases at V and 2 bases at J; junction bases unmatched: 14.

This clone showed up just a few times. CDR3 coding DNA: TGTGCCTGGAGTGTACCCACAGGAAGTAACTATGGCTACACCTTC. This codes for CAWSVPTGSNYGYTF. This chain links TRBV30 with TRBJ1-2; tentatively, D is TRBD1 (5 bases). The V end was cut by 0 bases, the J end by 1 base, with 12 bases between. The CDR3 has 15 residues. Per germline, CDR1 GTSNPN and CDR2 SVGIG (reference sequence).

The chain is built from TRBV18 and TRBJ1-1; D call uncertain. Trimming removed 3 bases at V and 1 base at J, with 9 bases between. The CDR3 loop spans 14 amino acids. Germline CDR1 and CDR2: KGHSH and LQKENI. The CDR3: CASSPASGNTEAFF. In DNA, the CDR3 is TGTGCCAGCTCACCCGCCAGTGGGAACACTGAAGCTTTCTTT.

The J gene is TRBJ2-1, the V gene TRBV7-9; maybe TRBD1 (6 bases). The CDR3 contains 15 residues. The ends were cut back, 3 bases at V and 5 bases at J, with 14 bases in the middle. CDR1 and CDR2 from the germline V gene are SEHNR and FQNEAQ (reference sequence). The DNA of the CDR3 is TGTGCCAGCAGCTTCTCACAGGGTTCGAACAATGAGCAGTTCTTC. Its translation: CASSFSQGSNNEQFF.

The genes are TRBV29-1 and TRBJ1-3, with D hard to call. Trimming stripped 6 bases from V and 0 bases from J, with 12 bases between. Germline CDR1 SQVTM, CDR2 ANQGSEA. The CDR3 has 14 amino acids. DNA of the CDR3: TGCAGCGTATCCTCGGAGTTCTCTGGAAACACCATATATTTT. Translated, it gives CSVSSEFSGNTIYF.

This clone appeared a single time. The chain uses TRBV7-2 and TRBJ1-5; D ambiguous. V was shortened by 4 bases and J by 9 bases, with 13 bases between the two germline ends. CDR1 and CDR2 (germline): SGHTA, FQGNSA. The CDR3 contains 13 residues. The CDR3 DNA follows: TGTGCCAGCAGCTCGATGGCAGGTTCGCCCCAGCATTTT. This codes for CASSSMAGSPQHF. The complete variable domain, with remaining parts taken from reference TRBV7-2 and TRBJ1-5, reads GAGVSQSPSNKVTEKGKDVELRCDPISGHTALYWYRQSLGQGLEFLIYFQGNSAPDKSGLPSDRFSAERTGGSVSTLTIQRTQQEDSAVYLCASSSMAGSPQHFGDGTRLSIL.

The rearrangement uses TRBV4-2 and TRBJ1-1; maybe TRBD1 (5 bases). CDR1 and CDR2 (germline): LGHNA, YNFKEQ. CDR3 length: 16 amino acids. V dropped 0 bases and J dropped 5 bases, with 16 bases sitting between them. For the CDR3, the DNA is TGTGCCAGCAGCCAAGATATCGCAGGGATTTTGACTGAAGCTTTCTTT. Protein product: CASSQDIAGILTEAFF.

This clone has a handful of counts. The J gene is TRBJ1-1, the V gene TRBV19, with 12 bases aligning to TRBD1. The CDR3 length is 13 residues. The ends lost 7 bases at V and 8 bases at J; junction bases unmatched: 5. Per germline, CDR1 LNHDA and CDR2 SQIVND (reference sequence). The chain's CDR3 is CASKGQGAGEAFF. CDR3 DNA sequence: TGTGCCAGTAAGGGACAGGGGGCTGGCGAAGCTTTCTTT.

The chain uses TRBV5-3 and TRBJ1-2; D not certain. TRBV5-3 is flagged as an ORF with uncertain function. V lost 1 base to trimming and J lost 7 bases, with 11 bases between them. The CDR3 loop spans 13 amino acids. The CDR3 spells CARSLRRSPGYTF. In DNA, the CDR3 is TGTGCCAGAAGCTTGAGGAGAAGTCCTGGCTACACCTTC.

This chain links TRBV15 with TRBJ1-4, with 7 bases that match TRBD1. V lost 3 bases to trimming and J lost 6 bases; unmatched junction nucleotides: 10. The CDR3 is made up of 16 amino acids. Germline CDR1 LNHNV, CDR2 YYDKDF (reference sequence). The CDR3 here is CATSSMLGGADEKLFF. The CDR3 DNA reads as TGTGCCACCAGCAGTATGTTAGGGGGCGCGGATGAAAAACTGTTTTTT.

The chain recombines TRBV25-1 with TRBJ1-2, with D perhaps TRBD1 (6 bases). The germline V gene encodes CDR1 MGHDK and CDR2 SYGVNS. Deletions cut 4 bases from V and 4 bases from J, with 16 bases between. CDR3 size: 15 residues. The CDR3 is CASSGQEIPVYGYTF. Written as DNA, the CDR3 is TGTGCCAGCAGTGGACAGGAGATCCCTGTCTATGGCTACACCTTC.

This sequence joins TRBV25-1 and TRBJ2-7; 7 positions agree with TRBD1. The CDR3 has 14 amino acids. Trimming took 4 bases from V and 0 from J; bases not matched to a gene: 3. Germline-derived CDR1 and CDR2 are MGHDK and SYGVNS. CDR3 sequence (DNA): TGTGCCAGCAGTGCGACAGGGAGCTCCTACGAGCAGTACTTC. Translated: CASSATGSSYEQYF.

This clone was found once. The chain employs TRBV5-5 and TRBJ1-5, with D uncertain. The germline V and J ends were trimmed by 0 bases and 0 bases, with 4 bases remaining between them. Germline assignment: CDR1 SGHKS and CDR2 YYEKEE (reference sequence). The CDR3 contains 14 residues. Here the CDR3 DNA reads TGTGCCAGCAGCTTGGCGGGTAGCAATCAGCCCCAGCATTTT. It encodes CASSLAGSNQPQHF.

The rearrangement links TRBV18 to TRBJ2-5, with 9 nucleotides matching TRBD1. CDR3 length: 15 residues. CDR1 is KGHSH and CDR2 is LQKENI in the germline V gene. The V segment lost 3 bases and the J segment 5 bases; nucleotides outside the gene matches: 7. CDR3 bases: TGTGCCAGCTCACCTAAAAGGACAGGGGCGGAGACCCAGTACTTC. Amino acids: CASSPKRTGAETQYF.

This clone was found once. The CDR3 loop reads CASSSDRGATWGYTF. The CDR3 coding sequence is TGTGCCAGCAGCTCGGACAGGGGGGCTACATGGGGCTACACCTTC. The chain combines TRBV7-8 with TRBJ1-2; 10 bases are shared with TRBD1. The ends lost 4 bases at V and 8 bases at J; junction bases unmatched: 10. This CDR3 contains 15 residues. The germline CDR1 and CDR2 sequences are SGHVS and FQNEAQ.

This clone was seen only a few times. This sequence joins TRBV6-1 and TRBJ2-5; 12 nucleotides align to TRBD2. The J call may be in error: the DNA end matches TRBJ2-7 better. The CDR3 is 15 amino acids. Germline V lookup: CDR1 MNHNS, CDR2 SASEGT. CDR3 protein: CASRHTSGGTYEQYF. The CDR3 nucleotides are TGTGCCAGCAGACACACTAGCGGGGGGACCTACGAGCAGTACTTC.

This CDR3 is CASSSHGSQTGGYTF. The DNA of the CDR3 is TGTGCCAGCAGCTCACACGGCAGCCAGACGGGTGGCTACACCTTC. This chain connects TRBV5-6 to TRBJ1-2, with D unresolved. The CDR3 covers 15 residues. V shed 3 bases and J shed 7 bases, with 19 bases lying between them. In germline, CDR1 is SGHDT, CDR2 YYEEEE.

CDR3 nucleotide sequence: TGTGCCAGCAGCTTCTCCCTGACTAGCGGGAGGGCCAATGAGCAGTTCTTC. This gives the protein CASSFSLTSGRANEQFF. This chain joins TRBV7-3 and TRBJ2-1, with TRBD2 matching 14 bases. From germline, CDR1 is SGHTA and CDR2 FQGTGA. V trimming: 3 bases; J trimming: 6 bases; junction bases outside the gene matches: 7. The CDR3 runs 17 residues.

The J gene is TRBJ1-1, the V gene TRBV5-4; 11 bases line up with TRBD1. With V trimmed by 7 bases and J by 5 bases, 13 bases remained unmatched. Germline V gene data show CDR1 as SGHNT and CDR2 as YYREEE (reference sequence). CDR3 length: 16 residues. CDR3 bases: TGTGCCAGCTCCTACCTAGGGGACAGGGGGTGGACTGAAGCTTTCTTT. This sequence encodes CASSYLGDRGWTEAFF. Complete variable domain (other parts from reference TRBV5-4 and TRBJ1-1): ETGVTQSPTHLIKTRGQQVTLRCSSQSGHNTVSWYQQALGQGPQFIFQYYREEENGRGNFPPRFSGLQFPNYSSELNVNALELDDSALYLCASSYLGDRGWTEAFFGQGTRLTVV.

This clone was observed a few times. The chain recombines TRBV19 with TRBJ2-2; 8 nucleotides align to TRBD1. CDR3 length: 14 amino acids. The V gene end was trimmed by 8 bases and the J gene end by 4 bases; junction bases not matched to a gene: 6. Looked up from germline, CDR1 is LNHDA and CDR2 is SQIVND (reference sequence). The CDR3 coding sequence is TGTGCCAGTCGACAGGGGCCCCTCACCGGGGAGCTGTTTTTT. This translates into CASRQGPLTGELFF.

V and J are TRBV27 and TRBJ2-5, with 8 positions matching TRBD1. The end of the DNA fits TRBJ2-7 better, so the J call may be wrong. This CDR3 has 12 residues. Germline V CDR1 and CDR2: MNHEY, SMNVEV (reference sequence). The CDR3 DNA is TGTGCCAGCAGTACAGGGGGCTACGAGCAGTACTTC. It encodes CASSTGGYEQYF.

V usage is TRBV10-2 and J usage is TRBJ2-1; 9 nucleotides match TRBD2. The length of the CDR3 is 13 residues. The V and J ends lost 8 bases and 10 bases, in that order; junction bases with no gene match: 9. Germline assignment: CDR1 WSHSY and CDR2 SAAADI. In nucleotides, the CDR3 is TGCGCCAGCGGGGCGGGGGGGCCAGAAGAGCAGTTCTTC. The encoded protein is CASGAGGPEEQFF.

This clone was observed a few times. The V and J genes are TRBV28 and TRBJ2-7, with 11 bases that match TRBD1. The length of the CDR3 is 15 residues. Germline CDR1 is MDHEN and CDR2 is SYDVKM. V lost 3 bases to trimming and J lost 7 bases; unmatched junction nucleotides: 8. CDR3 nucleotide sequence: TGTGCCAGCAGTTTGTTGGACAGGGGGCCTGGGGAGCAGTACTTC. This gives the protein CASSLLDRGPGEQYF.

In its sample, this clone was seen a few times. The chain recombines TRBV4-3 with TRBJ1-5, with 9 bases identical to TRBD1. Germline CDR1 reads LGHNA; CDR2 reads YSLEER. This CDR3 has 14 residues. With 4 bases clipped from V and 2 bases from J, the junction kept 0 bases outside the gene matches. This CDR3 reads CASSRDRGNQPQHF. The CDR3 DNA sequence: TGCGCCAGCAGCCGGGACAGGGGCAATCAGCCCCAGCATTTT.

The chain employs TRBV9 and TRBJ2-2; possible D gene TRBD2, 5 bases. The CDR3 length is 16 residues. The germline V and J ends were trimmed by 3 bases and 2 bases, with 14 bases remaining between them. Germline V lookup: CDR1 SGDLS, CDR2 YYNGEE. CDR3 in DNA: TGTGCCAGCAGCGGCCGAGAGGGTCGCAACACCGGGGAGCTGTTTTTT. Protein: CASSGREGRNTGELFF.

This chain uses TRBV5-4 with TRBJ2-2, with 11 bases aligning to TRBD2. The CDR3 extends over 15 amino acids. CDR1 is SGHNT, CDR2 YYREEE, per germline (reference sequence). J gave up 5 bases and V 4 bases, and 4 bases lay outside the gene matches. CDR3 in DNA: TGTGCCAGCAGCCGGGGACTAGCGGAGACCGGGGAGCTGTTTTTT. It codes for CASSRGLAETGELFF.